Listed here are 24 T cell receptor beta chains from one sample, sequenced in a study of blood T cell repertoires in COVID-19. The method was immunoSEQ multiplex PCR; TCRdb's version includes in-frame clones alone and lacks a portion of them. The sample consists of 25,000 to 35,000 clones, roughly nine tenths of them appearing once. The sample comprised peripheral blood. The receptors stem from a human donor with active COVID-19. The donor label of this sample is uncertain.

This CDR3 reads CASSPRTSGVDTQYF. The DNA for the CDR3 is TGTGCCAGCAGCCCCCGCACTAGCGGTGTCGATACGCAGTATTTT. The rearrangement uses TRBV4-2 and TRBJ2-3; TRBD2 matches at 8 bases. Germline V CDR1 and CDR2: LGHNA, YNFKEQ. The CDR3 has 15 amino acids. V shed 4 bases, J shed 6 bases, and the junction held 9 bases outside the gene matches.

The J gene is TRBJ2-5, the V gene TRBV6-2 or TRBV6-3; 7 bases match TRBD1. CDR1 and CDR2 (germline): MNHEY, SVGEGT. V shed 5 bases, J shed 2 bases, and the junction held 2 bases outside the gene matches. This CDR3 contains 13 residues. The CDR3 here is CASSVQGQETQYF. The CDR3 nucleotides are TGTGCCAGCAGTGTACAGGGGCAAGAGACCCAGTACTTC.

The V gene is TRBV4-2, the J gene TRBJ2-3; 16 bases are a match to TRBD2. J lost 5 bases, V lost 4 bases, and 6 bases had no gene match. From germline, CDR1 is LGHNA and CDR2 YNFKEQ. The CDR3 is made up of 17 amino acids. The CDR3 DNA follows: TGTGCCAGCAGCCCAGGGACTAGCGGGGGGGTTGGAGATACGCAGTATTTT. Translating it yields CASSPGTSGGVGDTQYF.

Comments on this clone: This specimen includes other DNA sequences encoding the same CDR3. The V and J genes are TRBV7-8 and TRBJ2-7; weak D call: TRBD1 (6 bases). Trimming left V 3 bases short and J 1 base short, with 7 bases between. Germline CDR1 reads SGHVS; CDR2 reads FQNEAQ. The CDR3 contains 13 residues. The CDR3 is CASSFTGSYEQYF. The CDR3 region has the DNA TGTGCCAGCAGCTTTACAGGGTCCTACGAGCAGTACTTC. The complete variable domain, with remaining parts taken from reference TRBV7-8 and TRBJ2-7, reads GAGVSQSPRYKVAKRGQDVALRCDPISGHVSLFWYQQALGQGPEFLTYFQNEAQLDKSGLPSDRFFAERPEGSVSTLKIQRTQQEDSAVYLCASSFTGSYEQYFGPGTRLTVT.

The genes are TRBV11-3 and TRBJ2-3, with TRBD2 matching 12 bases. Germline V lookup: CDR1 SGHNT, CDR2 YENEEA. With V trimmed by 1 base and J by 2 bases, 1 base remained unmatched. The CDR3 contains 16 residues. In DNA form, the CDR3 reads TGTGCCAGCAGCTTAGGACTAGCGGGGGCCACAGATACGCAGTATTTT. Translated: CASSLGLAGATDTQYF.

The V gene is TRBV7-2, the J gene TRBJ2-5; D is undetermined. Germline V gene lookup returns CDR1 SGHTA and CDR2 FQGNSA. Trimming cost V 4 bases and J 3 bases, with 12 bases left between them. This CDR3 region has 14 residues. The CDR3 bases are TGTGCCAGCAGCTCTATCTCGCAAGAAGAGACCCAGTACTTC. Translation gives CASSSISQEETQYF. The full variable domain, rest sourced from reference TRBV7-2 and TRBJ2-5, is GAGVSQSPSNKVTEKGKDVELRCDPISGHTALYWYRQSLGQGLEFLIYFQGNSAPDKSGLPSDRFSAERTGGSVSTLTIQRTQQEDSAVYLCASSSISQEETQYFGPGTRLLVL.

This chain joins TRBV28 and TRBJ1-5, with unresolved D. Trimming pared 4 bases from V and 5 bases from J, leaving 6 bases between. Looked up from germline, CDR1 is MDHEN and CDR2 is SYDVKM. The CDR3 runs to 12 residues. The CDR3 region is CASSSNYQPQHF. Here the CDR3 DNA reads TGTGCCAGCAGTTCTAATTATCAGCCCCAGCATTTT. The whole variable domain, remainder taken from reference TRBV28 and TRBJ1-5, is DVKVTQSSRYLVKRTGEKVFLECVQDMDHENMFWYRQDPGLGLRLIYFSYDVKMKEKGDIPEGYSVSREKKERFSLILESASTNQTSMYLCASSSNYQPQHFGDGTRLSIL.

This chain uses TRBV12-1 with TRBJ2-1; TRBD2, the table's D call, lacks a check against the DNA. TRBV12-1 has pseudogene status. The CDR3 contains 19 residues. Here the CDR3 reads CASSFATSGGATRYSEQFF. Written as DNA, the CDR3 is TGTGCCAGCAGCTTTGCGACTAGCGGGGGGGCTACTCGTTATAGTGAGCAGTTCTTC.

The chain uses TRBV20-1 and TRBJ2-1; the D gene is possibly TRBD2 (5 bases). Per the germline V gene, CDR1 is DFQATT and CDR2 is SNEGSKA (reference sequence). V lost 3 bases and J lost 5, with 14 bases in between. The CDR3 runs to 14 residues. CDR3 nucleotide sequence: TGCAGTGCTAGTCTCCTAACGGGAAACAATGAGCAGTTCTTC. Amino acids: CSASLLTGNNEQFF.

V usage is TRBV4-1 and J usage is TRBJ2-3; TRBD2 matches at 8 bases. The CDR3 totals 17 residues. Looked up from germline, CDR1 is MGHRA and CDR2 is YSYEKL. The ends lost 5 bases at V and 0 bases at J; junction bases unmatched: 10. The CDR3 DNA follows: TGCGCCAGCAGCTTTCTCCCCGGGGGGGCTAGCACAGATACGCAGTATTTT. Its translation: CASSFLPGGASTDTQYF.

V is TRBV5-1 and J is TRBJ1-2, with a tentative D call TRBD1 (6 bases). V lost 2 bases and J 2 bases, leaving 13 bases between the germline ends. The CDR3 is 15 residues long. The V gene's germline CDR1 is SGHRS and CDR2 YFSETQ. The CDR3 is CASSLQGVHNYGYTF. DNA for the CDR3: TGCGCCAGCAGCTTACAGGGAGTTCACAACTATGGCTACACCTTC.

The CDR3 bases are TGTGCCAGCAGCATGAGGGGGGGGGCCTCTGGAAACACCATATATTTT. Protein sequence: CASSMRGGASGNTIYF. This chain links TRBV6-6 with TRBJ1-3; D might be TRBD1 (6 bases). This CDR3 has 16 residues. Germline CDR1 reads MNHNY; CDR2 reads SVGAGI (reference sequence). Trimming pared 6 bases from V and 0 bases from J, leaving 15 bases between.

The chain links TRBV6-2 or TRBV6-3 to TRBJ2-7, with TRBD2 matching over 14 bases. This CDR3 region has 17 residues. Germline CDR1 MNHEY, CDR2 SVGEGT. Losses at the gene ends were 2 bases for V and 6 bases for J; bases not matched to a gene: 9. This chain's CDR3 is CASSYRAGTSGRGEQYF. The CDR3 DNA reads as TGTGCCAGCAGTTACCGTGCTGGGACTAGCGGGAGAGGCGAGCAGTACTTC.

The chain employs TRBV2 and TRBJ2-5; 8 bases are shared with TRBD1. In germline, CDR1 is SNHLY, CDR2 FYNNEI. The CDR3 sequence is 14 residues long. The J segment lost 2 bases and the V segment lost 5 bases, leaving 4 bases of the junction unmatched. CDR3 DNA sequence: TGTGCCAGCAGTTTCCAGGGGGCTCAAGAGACCCAGTACTTC. Residues: CASSFQGAQETQYF.

V usage is TRBV15 and J usage is TRBJ2-3, with a possible D match to TRBD2 (6 bases). Germline CDR1 and CDR2: LNHNV and YYDKDF (reference sequence). The CDR3 totals 13 residues. Trimming took 4 bases from V and 6 from J, leaving 11 bases between them. CDR3 residues: CATSNTRGDTQYF. The CDR3 DNA sequence: TGTGCCACCAGCAATACTCGGGGGGATACGCAGTATTTT.

This clone was detected a few times. This sequence joins TRBV27 and TRBJ2-7; 9 bases are shared with TRBD2. This CDR3 is 14 amino acids long. The V and J ends lost 3 bases and 7 bases, in that order; junction bases with no gene match: 7. The germline gives CDR1 MNHEY, CDR2 SMNVEV (reference sequence). This chain's CDR3 is CASSLSSGIEEQYF. In DNA form, the CDR3 reads TGTGCCAGCAGTTTGTCTAGCGGGATAGAAGAGCAGTACTTC.

V and J are TRBV3-1 (or the pseudogene TRBV3-2) and TRBJ2-5, with D possibly TRBD1 on 6 matching bases. CDR3 length: 12 amino acids. V was cut by 5 bases and J by 5 bases, with 9 bases left in between. In germline, CDR1 is LGHDT, CDR2 YNNKEL (reference sequence). In DNA, the CDR3 is TGTGCCAGCAGCTTGAGGGGGGAGACCCAGTACTTC. It is translated as CASSLRGETQYF.

The chain couples TRBV28 to TRBJ2-5; the match to TRBD1 covers 10 bases. Germline V gives CDR1 MDHEN, CDR2 SYDVKM. The CDR3 extends over 15 amino acids. The V gene end was trimmed by 3 bases and the J gene end by 4 bases; junction bases not matched to a gene: 5. The CDR3 loop is CASSFPTGGGETQYF. The CDR3 region has the DNA TGTGCCAGCAGTTTTCCGACAGGGGGCGGAGAGACCCAGTACTTC. Together with reference TRBV28 and TRBJ2-5, the CDR3 gives the full variable domain: DVKVTQSSRYLVKRTGEKVFLECVQDMDHENMFWYRQDPGLGLRLIYFSYDVKMKEKGDIPEGYSVSREKKERFSLILESASTNQTSMYLCASSFPTGGGETQYFGPGTRLLVL.

This clone was detected once. The chain joins TRBV19 to TRBJ1-2; perhaps TRBD1 as D (6 bases). This CDR3 contains 15 residues. Per the germline V gene, CDR1 is LNHDA and CDR2 is SQIVND (reference sequence). V lost 2 bases, J lost 1 base, and 11 bases lay in between. In DNA form, the CDR3 reads TGTGCCAGTAGTATAAGGCAGGGGAGTAACTATGGCTACACCTTC. Protein sequence: CASSIRQGSNYGYTF.

The chain links TRBV2 to TRBJ2-1; D gene ambiguous. The CDR3 contains 14 residues. Germline V gives CDR1 SNHLY, CDR2 FYNNEI. With 2 bases removed from V and 8 bases from J, the gap between germline ends came to 13 bases. CDR3 region: CASSESGPVHEQFF. CDR3 nucleotide sequence: TGTGCCAGCAGTGAATCTGGCCCCGTCCATGAGCAGTTCTTC.

The rearrangement uses TRBV7-2 and TRBJ2-2; 9 nucleotides align to TRBD2. This CDR3 contains 18 residues. Germline V gene lookup returns CDR1 SGHTA and CDR2 FQGNSA. Unmatched junction bases numbered 11, after V lost 1 base and J lost 5 bases. DNA for the CDR3: TGTGCCAGCAGCTTAGAGGGAGGTAGCGGGAGTCGTACCGGGGAGCTGTTTTTT. The encoded protein is CASSLEGGSGSRTGELFF.

This clone was seen more than once but under ten times. This chain uses TRBV10-2 with TRBJ2-7, with 11 bases lining up with TRBD1. The CDR3 is made up of 15 amino acids. With V trimmed by 6 bases and J by 4 bases, 8 bases remained unmatched. CDR1 WSHSY and CDR2 SAAADI come from the germline V gene. The CDR3 bases are TGCGCCAGCAGAAAAGGACAGGGGGCGTCGTACGAGCAGTACTTC. The encoded protein is CASRKGQGASYEQYF.

The chain is built from TRBV5-8 and TRBJ1-5, with a tentative D call TRBD1 (6 bases). The ends were cut back, 0 bases at V and 3 bases at J, with 10 bases in the middle. Germline V gives CDR1 SGHTS, CDR2 YDEGEE. The CDR3 extends over 15 amino acids. The CDR3 region has the DNA TGTGCCAGCAGCTTGGGACAGGTCTTCAATCAGCCCCAGCATTTT. This encodes CASSLGQVFNQPQHF.

This clone was seen only once. This sequence joins TRBV10-3 and TRBJ1-1; no definite D call. Trimming stripped 0 bases from V and 1 base from J, with 6 bases between. The germline V gene has CDR1 ENHRY and CDR2 SYGVKD. This CDR3 is built from 14 residues. The CDR3 DNA is TGTGCCATCAGTGAGTCATGGCAGAACACTGAAGCTTTCTTT. Translating gives CAISESWQNTEAFF.